The clone carrying this TCR beta chain was detected a few times. Its target is not known. The record originates from a study of beta chain features in type 1 diabetes. Study observations and caveats: In cDNA sequencing, cells with high TCR expression could be over-represented. VDJ junctions from patients with type 1 diabetes contained fewer insertions and more deletions. Moderate but significant shortening of TCRB CDR3s was recorded in all four CD4+ subsets from Type 1 diabetes patients. Any PCR bias toward short templates would affect both groups alike.

The CDR3 totals 11 residues. V lost 5 bases and J lost 4, with 8 bases in between. The germline V gene encodes CDR1 DFQATT and CDR2 SNEGSKA (reference sequence). Every bit of the isolated RNA underwent reverse transcription, so sequencing read expressed TCRB transcripts. Using immunoSEQ multiplex PCR, the repertoire was profiled, and TCRdb retains in-frame clones only, with some absent. The table records 640,000 or so clones, around 15% of them present only once. Researchers reported sorting CD4+ naive, central memory, regulatory and stem cell-like memory cells via CD45RO/CCR7/CD25/CD127/CD95/CD27. Sample: naive CD4+ T cells from blood. The chain joins TRBV20-1 to TRBJ1-1, with D unresolved. The sequence came from a man between 18 and 35 years old with type 1 diabetes. The CDR3 DNA sequence: TGCAGTGCTGGGGTACTCACTGAAGCTTTCTTT. Protein sequence: CSAGVLTEAFF.